This TCR beta chain was sequenced in a study of blood T cell repertoires in COVID-19. Across the whole study: Acute-phase and convalescent COVID-19 samples originated in the United States, Italy and Spain. T cells, B-cell-depleted T cells, or PBMCs supplied cDNA or gDNA.

Per the study methods: Amplification of reference gene primers was used by the study to estimate nucleated cell counts. This table comes from immunoSEQ multiplex PCR, and its TCRdb copy is limited to in-frame clones, with some not included. V, J and clone size reflect that table, while D and trimming were determined from the DNA. The sample holds 150,000 to 200,000 clones; around 85% are singletons and the top ten take around 9.5%. The TCR sequence derives from an elderly woman with acute or convalescent COVID-19. Specimen: peripheral blood.

The CDR3 DNA reads as TGTGCCATCAGTGAGTCCGGGTCCTTAAACTATGGCTACACCTTC. This encodes CAISESGSLNYGYTF. The V gene is TRBV10-3, the J gene TRBJ1-2; D gene uncertain. The CDR3 extends over 15 amino acids. Deletions cut 0 bases from V and 2 bases from J, with 10 bases between. Per germline, CDR1 ENHRY and CDR2 SYGVKD.